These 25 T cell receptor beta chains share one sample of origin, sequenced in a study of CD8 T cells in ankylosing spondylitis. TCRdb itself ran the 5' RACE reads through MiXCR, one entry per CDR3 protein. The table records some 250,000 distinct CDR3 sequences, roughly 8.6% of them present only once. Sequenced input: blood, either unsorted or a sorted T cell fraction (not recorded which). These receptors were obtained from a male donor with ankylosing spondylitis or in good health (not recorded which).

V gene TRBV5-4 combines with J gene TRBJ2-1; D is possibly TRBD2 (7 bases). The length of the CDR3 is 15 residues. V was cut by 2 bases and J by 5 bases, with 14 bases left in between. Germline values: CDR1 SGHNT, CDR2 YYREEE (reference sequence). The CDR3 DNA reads TGTGCCAGCAGCTTTGGGGGGGGCCCCCACAATGAGCAGTTCTTC. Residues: CASSFGGGPHNEQFF. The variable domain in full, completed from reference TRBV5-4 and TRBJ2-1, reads ETGVTQSPTHLIKTRGQQVTLRCSSQSGHNTVSWYQQALGQGPQFIFQYYREEENGRGNFPPRFSGLQFPNYSSELNVNALELDDSALYLCASSFGGGPHNEQFFGPGTRLTVL.

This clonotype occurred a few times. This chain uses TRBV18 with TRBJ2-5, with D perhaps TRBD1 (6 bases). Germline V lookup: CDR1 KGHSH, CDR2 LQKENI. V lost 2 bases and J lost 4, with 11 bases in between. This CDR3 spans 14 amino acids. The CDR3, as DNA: TGTGCCAGCTCACCAGGCATGGGGGCAGAGACCCAGTACTTC. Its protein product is CASSPGMGAETQYF.

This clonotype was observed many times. CDR3 sequence reads: CASSLVIAGESDTQYF. The CDR3 bases are TGTGCCAGCAGCTTAGTTATAGCGGGAGAATCAGATACGCAGTATTTT. The rearrangement uses TRBV7-8 and TRBJ2-3; 9 bases map to TRBD2. Germline assignment: CDR1 SGHVS and CDR2 FQNEAQ. The CDR3 spans 16 residues. Unmatched junction bases numbered 6, after V lost 1 base and J lost 4 bases.

CDR3 nucleotides: TGTGCCAGCAGCTTAGAGCCCAGGGGGCAAGAGACCCAGTACTTC. Residues: CASSLEPRGQETQYF. V is TRBV7-6 and J is TRBJ2-5; the match to TRBD1 covers 7 bases. With 1 base clipped from V and 2 bases from J, the junction kept 4 bases outside the gene matches. This CDR3 spans 15 amino acids. Germline CDR1 is SGHVS and CDR2 is FNYEAQ.

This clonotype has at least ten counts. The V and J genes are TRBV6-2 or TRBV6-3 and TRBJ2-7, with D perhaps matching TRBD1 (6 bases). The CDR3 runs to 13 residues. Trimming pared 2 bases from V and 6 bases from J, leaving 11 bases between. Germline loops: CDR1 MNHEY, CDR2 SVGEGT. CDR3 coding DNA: TGTGCCAGCAGTTACCGGGACAAGACCGAGCAGTACTTC. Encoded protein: CASSYRDKTEQYF.

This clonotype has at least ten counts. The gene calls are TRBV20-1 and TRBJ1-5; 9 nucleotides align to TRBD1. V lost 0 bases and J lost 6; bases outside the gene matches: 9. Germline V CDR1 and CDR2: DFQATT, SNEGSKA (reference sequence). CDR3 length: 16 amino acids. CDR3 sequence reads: CSARDAGTGLRQPQHF. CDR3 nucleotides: TGCAGTGCTAGAGACGCCGGGACAGGGCTTCGTCAGCCCCAGCATTTT.

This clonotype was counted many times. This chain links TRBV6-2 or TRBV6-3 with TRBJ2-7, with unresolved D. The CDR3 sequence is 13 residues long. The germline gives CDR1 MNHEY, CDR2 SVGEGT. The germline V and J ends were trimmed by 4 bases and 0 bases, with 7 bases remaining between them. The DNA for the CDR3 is TGTGCCAGCAGTTCTAGAACCTCCTACGAGCAGTACTTC. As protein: CASSSRTSYEQYF.

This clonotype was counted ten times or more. DNA of the CDR3: TGTGCCAGCAAATACCAACAGGGATACACTGAAGCTTTCTTT. Its protein product is CASKYQQGYTEAFF. This chain links TRBV6-1 with TRBJ1-1; possible D gene TRBD1, 6 bases. The germline V and J ends were trimmed by 7 bases and 3 bases, with 15 bases remaining between them. Germline lookup yields CDR1 MNHNS and CDR2 SASEGT. The CDR3 loop spans 14 amino acids.

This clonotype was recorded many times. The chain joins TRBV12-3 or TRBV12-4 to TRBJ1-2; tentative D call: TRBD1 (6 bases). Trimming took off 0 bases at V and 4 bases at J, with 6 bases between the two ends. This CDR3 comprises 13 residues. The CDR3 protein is CASSLARGYGYTF. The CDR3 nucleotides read TGTGCCAGCAGTTTAGCCAGGGGCTATGGCTACACCTTC.

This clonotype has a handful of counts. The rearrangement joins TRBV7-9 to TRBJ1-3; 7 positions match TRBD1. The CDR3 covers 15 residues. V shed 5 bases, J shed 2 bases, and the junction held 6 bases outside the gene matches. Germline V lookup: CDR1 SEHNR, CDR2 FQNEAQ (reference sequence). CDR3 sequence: CASSKTGLAGNTIYF. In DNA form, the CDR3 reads TGTGCCAGCAGCAAGACAGGGCTGGCTGGAAACACCATATATTTT. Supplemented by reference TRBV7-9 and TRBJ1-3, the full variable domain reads DTGVSQNPRHKITKRGQNVTFRCDPISEHNRLYWYRQTLGQGPEFLTYFQNEAQLEKSRLLSDRFSAERPKGSFSTLEIQRTEQGDSAMYLCASSKTGLAGNTIYFGEGSWLTVV.

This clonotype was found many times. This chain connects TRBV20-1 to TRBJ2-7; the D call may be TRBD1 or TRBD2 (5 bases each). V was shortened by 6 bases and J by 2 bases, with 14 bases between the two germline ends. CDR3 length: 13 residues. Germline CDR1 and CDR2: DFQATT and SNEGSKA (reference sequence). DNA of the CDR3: TGCAGTGCCGTCCATAAGGGACCCTACGAGCAGTACTTC. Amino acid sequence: CSAVHKGPYEQYF.

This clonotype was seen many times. CDR3 nucleotides: TGCAGTGCTCCGATGGGGGCGAATACTAATGAAAAACTGTTTTTT. Encoded protein: CSAPMGANTNEKLFF. The rearrangement uses TRBV20-1 and TRBJ1-4; maybe TRBD1 (6 bases). There are 15 residues in the CDR3. V was shortened by 5 bases and J by 2 bases, with 15 bases between the two germline ends. Germline CDR1 DFQATT, CDR2 SNEGSKA (reference sequence).

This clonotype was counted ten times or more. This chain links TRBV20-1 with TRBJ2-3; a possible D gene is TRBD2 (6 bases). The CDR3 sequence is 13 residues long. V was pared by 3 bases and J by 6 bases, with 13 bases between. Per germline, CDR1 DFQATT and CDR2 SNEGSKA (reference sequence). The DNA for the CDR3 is TGCAGTGCTAGTGGGGACTGGCCGGATACGCAGTATTTT. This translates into CSASGDWPDTQYF.

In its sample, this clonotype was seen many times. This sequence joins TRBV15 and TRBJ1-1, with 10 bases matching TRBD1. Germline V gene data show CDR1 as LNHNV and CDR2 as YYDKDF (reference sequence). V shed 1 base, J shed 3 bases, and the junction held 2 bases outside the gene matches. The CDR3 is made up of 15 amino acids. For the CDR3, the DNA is TGTGCCACCAGCAGAGTAGGGACAGGGGACACTGAAGCTTTCTTT. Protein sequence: CATSRVGTGDTEAFF.

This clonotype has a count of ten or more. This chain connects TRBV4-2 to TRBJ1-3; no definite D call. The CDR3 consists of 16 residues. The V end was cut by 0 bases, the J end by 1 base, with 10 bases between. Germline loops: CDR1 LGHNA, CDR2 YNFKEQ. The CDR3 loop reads CASSQERRQSGNTIYF. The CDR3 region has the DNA TGTGCCAGCAGCCAAGAACGGAGACAATCTGGAAACACCATATATTTT.

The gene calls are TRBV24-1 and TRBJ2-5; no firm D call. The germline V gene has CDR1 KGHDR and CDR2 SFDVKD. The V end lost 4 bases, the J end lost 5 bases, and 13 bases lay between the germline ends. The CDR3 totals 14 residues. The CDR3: CATSEGSLGETQYF. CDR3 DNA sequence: TGTGCCACCAGTGAGGGATCGTTGGGGGAGACCCAGTACTTC.

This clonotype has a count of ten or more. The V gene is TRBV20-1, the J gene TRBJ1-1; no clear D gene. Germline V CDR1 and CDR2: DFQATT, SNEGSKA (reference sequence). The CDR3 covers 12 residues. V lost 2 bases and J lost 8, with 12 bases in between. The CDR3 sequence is CSARKMASEAFF. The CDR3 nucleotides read TGCAGTGCTAGAAAGATGGCATCCGAAGCTTTCTTT.

Written as DNA, the CDR3 is TGTGCCAGCAGCCAAGTGGGAAGCGGCGTCTCCTACGAGCAGTACTTC. It is translated as CASSQVGSGVSYEQYF. This chain joins TRBV4-2 and TRBJ2-7, with D maybe TRBD2 (5 bases). The germline V and J ends were trimmed by 1 base and 0 bases, with 13 bases remaining between them. Germline lookup yields CDR1 LGHNA and CDR2 YNFKEQ. This CDR3 region has 16 residues.

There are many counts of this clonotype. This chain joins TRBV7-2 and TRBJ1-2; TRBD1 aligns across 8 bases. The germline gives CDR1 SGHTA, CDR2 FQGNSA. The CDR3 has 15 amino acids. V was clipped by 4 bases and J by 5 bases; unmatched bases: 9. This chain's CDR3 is CASSSQAGGVYGYTF. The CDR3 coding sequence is TGTGCCAGCAGCTCCCAGGCAGGGGGCGTTTATGGCTACACCTTC.

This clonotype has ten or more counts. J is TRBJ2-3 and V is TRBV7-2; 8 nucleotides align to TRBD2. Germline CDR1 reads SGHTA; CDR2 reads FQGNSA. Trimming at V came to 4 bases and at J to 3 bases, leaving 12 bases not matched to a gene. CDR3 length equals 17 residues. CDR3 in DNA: TGTGCCAGCAGCTCCCCCAATGGGGTAGCGGGAACAGATACGCAGTATTTT. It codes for CASSSPNGVAGTDTQYF.

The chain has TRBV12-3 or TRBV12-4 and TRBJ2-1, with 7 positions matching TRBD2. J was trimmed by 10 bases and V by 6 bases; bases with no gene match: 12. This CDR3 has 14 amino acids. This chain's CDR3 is CASSPTGTIGEQFF. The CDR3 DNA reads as TGTGCCAGCAGCCCTACCGGGACTATAGGGGAGCAGTTCTTC.

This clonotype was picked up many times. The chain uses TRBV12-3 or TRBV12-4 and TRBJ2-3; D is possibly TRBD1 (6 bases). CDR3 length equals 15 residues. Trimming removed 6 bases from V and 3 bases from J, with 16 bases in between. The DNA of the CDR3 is TGTGCCAGCAGCCCAGGTGGGGGCCGAACAGATACGCAGTATTTT. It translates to CASSPGGGRTDTQYF.

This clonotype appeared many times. This CDR3 is CASSPRGGIEAFF. The DNA for the CDR3 is TGTGCCAGCAGCCCCCGCGGAGGGATTGAAGCTTTCTTT. This sequence joins TRBV12-3 or TRBV12-4 and TRBJ1-1; D ambiguous. The CDR3 consists of 13 residues. V was pared by 6 bases and J by 7 bases, with 15 bases between.

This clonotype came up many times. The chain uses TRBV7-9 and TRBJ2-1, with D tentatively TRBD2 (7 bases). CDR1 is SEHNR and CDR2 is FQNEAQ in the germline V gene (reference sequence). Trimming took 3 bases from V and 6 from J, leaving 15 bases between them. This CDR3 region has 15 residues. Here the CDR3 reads CASSFGGGASNEQFF. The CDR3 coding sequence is TGTGCCAGCAGCTTTGGTGGGGGGGCCAGCAATGAGCAGTTCTTC.

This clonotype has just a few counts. The CDR3 DNA is TGTGCCAGCAGCTCGGGGTACCAGCCAGATACGCAGTATTTT. It codes for CASSSGYQPDTQYF. The chain links TRBV5-4 to TRBJ2-3; D may be TRBD2 (5 bases). The CDR3 is made up of 14 amino acids. The V end lost 3 bases, the J end lost 4 bases, and 12 bases lay between the germline ends. The V gene's germline CDR1 is SGHNT and CDR2 YYREEE (reference sequence). The whole variable domain, remainder taken from reference TRBV5-4 and TRBJ2-3, is ETGVTQSPTHLIKTRGQQVTLRCSSQSGHNTVSWYQQALGQGPQFIFQYYREEENGRGNFPPRFSGLQFPNYSSELNVNALELDDSALYLCASSSGYQPDTQYFGPGTRLTVL.